The 12 T cell receptor beta chains below were found in one sample sequenced in a study of cytomegalovirus exposure and HLA in healthy donors. Vbeta (60) and Jbeta (13) primers were used in the PCR. Libraries were prepared by immunoSEQ multiplex PCR; TCRdb keeps only in-frame clonotypes and omits some of them. The sample records tens of thousands of clones, about 69% being singletons. What was sequenced was PBMCs. The source is a man aged 60 to 75 in good health and CMV-seronegative.

The CDR3 coding sequence is TGTGCCAGCAGATTAGACAGGGATCGAGAGGGCGAGCAGTACTTC. The encoded protein is CASRLDRDREGEQYF. This chain uses TRBV6-6 with TRBJ2-7; 7 bases are a match to TRBD1. J lost 6 bases, V lost 6 bases, and 14 bases had no gene match. Germline values: CDR1 MNHNY, CDR2 SVGAGI (reference sequence). CDR3 length: 15 residues.

V and J are TRBV12-5 and TRBJ2-5; tentative D call: TRBD2 (6 bases). CDR3 size: 15 residues. Germline CDR1 and CDR2: LGHNT and FRNRAP. Trimming removed 6 bases at V and 5 bases at J, with 19 bases between. The CDR3 sequence is CASGPGTPVGETQYF. The CDR3 DNA reads TGTGCTAGTGGCCCCGGGACTCCGGTGGGGGAGACCCAGTACTTC.

This clone has more than one count but fewer than ten. This CDR3 is CASSSPKGVAYGYTF. CDR3 nucleotides: TGCGCCAGCAGCTCACCGAAGGGGGTCGCCTATGGCTACACCTTC. The rearrangement links TRBV4-1 to TRBJ1-2; possible D gene TRBD1, 6 bases. V was cut by 5 bases and J by 4 bases, with 17 bases left in between. This CDR3 comprises 15 residues. CDR1 is MGHRA and CDR2 is YSYEKL in the germline V gene.

This clone was recorded only once. This sequence joins TRBV6-1 and TRBJ2-7, with 11 bases lining up with TRBD1. There are 15 residues in the CDR3. The J segment lost 4 bases and the V segment lost 3 bases, leaving 5 bases of the junction unmatched. Germline CDR1 is MNHNS and CDR2 is SASEGT. This CDR3 is CASSDIGQGAYEQYF. The CDR3 coding sequence is TGTGCCAGCAGTGATATAGGACAGGGGGCTTACGAGCAGTACTTC.

The rearrangement joins TRBV6-6 to TRBJ1-1, with 8 bases aligning to TRBD1. The CDR3 contains 15 residues. Germline V lookup: CDR1 MNHNY, CDR2 SVGAGI (reference sequence). V shed 5 bases and J 4 bases; nucleotides not matched to a gene: 9. The DNA of the CDR3 is TGTGCCAGCAGTCGCCAGGGGGCGCGAGGCACTGAAGCTTTCTTT. Translated: CASSRQGARGTEAFF.

The V call is TRBV16, the J call TRBJ2-1; 8 bases are shared with TRBD1. The junction had 12 bases not matched to a gene; V was cut back by 4 bases and J by 4 bases. CDR1 is KGHSY, CDR2 FQNENV, per germline. The CDR3 runs 17 residues. CDR3 sequence reads: CASSRDRSGGLYNEQFF. As DNA, the CDR3 is TGTGCCAGCAGCCGGGACAGGTCGGGTGGGTTGTACAATGAGCAGTTCTTC. Full variable domain (remainder filled in from reference TRBV16 and TRBJ2-1): GEEVAQTPKHLVRGEGQKAKLYCAPIKGHSYVFWYQQVLKNEFKFLISFQNENVFDETGMPKERFSAKCLPNSPCSLEIQATKLEDSAVYFCASSRDRSGGLYNEQFFGPGTRLTVL.

This chain connects TRBV6-1 to TRBJ1-1; maybe TRBD1 (6 bases). CDR3 length equals 11 residues. From germline, CDR1 is MNHNS and CDR2 SASEGT. The V gene lost 4 bases and the J gene lost 13 bases, with 13 bases spanning the gap. CDR3 bases: TGTGCCAGCAGTGTCACCGTACAGGGTTTCTTT. Its translation: CASSVTVQGFF.

The V and J genes are TRBV10-2 and TRBJ2-5; D is uncertain. Germline V gene lookup returns CDR1 WSHSY and CDR2 SAAADI. There are 12 residues in the CDR3. The germline V and J ends were trimmed by 3 bases and 5 bases, with 7 bases remaining between them. In DNA form, the CDR3 reads TGCGCCAGCAGTGATGCTATGGAGACCCAGTACTTC. This gives the protein CASSDAMETQYF.

The chain has TRBV27 and TRBJ2-1, with 9 positions matching TRBD1. The CDR3 covers 15 residues. Germline-derived CDR1 and CDR2 are MNHEY and SMNVEV (reference sequence). V was pared by 5 bases and J by 6 bases, with 8 bases of the junction left unmatched. The CDR3 DNA sequence: TGTGCCAGCAGTACAGGGGGCTACCGCGCCAATGAGCAGTTCTTC. Its translation: CASSTGGYRANEQFF.

In the case of this clone: At one boundary the junction diverges from the germline segment, which might be a read error. The chain combines TRBV7-9 with TRBJ1-4; D remains unclear. The germline V gene has CDR1 SEHNR and CDR2 FQNEAQ (reference sequence). The CDR3 is made up of 15 amino acids. DNA of the CDR3: TGTTCCAGCAGCGGCCTGAATCACGCTGGTGAAAAACTGTTTTTT. Translating it yields CSSSGLNHAGEKLFF.

In DNA, the CDR3 is TGCGCCAGCAGCCCCCTGGGGGGGCTAGCGGGGGGGCCGCGGGAGACCCAGTACTTC. It codes for CASSPLGGLAGGPRETQYF. V and J are TRBV4-1 and TRBJ2-5, with 12 bases fitting TRBD2. V lost 4 bases and J lost 5; bases outside the gene matches: 17. The germline V gene encodes CDR1 MGHRA and CDR2 YSYEKL. This CDR3 comprises 19 residues.

The chain joins TRBV18 to TRBJ1-1, with TRBD1 as a possible D gene (5 bases). Trimming stripped 3 bases from V and 1 base from J, with 18 bases between. Germline CDR1 is KGHSH and CDR2 is LQKENI. The CDR3 totals 17 residues. CDR3 nucleotide sequence: TGTGCCAGCTCACCGGGGTCGATGATCGGGGGGAACACTGAAGCTTTCTTT. Translated: CASSPGSMIGGNTEAFF.